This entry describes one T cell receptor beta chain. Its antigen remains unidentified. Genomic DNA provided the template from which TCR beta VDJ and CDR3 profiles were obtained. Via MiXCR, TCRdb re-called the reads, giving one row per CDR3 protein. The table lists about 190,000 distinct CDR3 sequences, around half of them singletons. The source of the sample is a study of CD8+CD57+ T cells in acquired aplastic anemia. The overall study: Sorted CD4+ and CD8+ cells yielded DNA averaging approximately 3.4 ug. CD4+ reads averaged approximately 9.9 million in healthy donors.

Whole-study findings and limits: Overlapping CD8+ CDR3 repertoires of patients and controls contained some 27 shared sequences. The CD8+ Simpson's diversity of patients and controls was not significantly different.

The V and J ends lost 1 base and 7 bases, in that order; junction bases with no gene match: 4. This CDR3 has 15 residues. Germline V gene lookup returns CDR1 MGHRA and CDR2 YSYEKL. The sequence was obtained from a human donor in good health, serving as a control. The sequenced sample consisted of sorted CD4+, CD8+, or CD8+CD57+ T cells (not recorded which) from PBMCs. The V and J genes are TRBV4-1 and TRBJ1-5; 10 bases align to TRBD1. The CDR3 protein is CASSQGQGAEQPQHF. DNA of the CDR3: TGCGCCAGCAGCCAAGGACAGGGGGCCGAACAGCCCCAGCATTTT.